The 25 T cell receptor beta chains below come from one sample, sequenced in a study of T cells after posttransplantation cyclophosphamide. Only in-frame clones appear in the TCRdb table, and some are missing; sequencing was by immunoSEQ multiplex PCR. This sample comprises some 40,000 clones, none seen once only. The source material was PBMCs. Receptors originate from a man aged 35-49 years in good health, CMV-negative, and a related stem cell transplant donor.

There are a few counts of this clone. The rearrangement joins TRBV6-5 to TRBJ2-7; unclear D gene. The germline CDR1 and CDR2 sequences are MNHEY and SVGAGI. CDR3 length: 15 residues. Trimming removed 6 bases from V and 0 bases from J, with 15 bases in between. The CDR3 region has the DNA TGTGCCAGCAGCTACAGCCTTTCCCCCTCCTACGAGCAGTACTTC. It translates to CASSYSLSPSYEQYF.

This clone was seen ten or more times. The V call is TRBV19, the J call TRBJ1-1; 9 bases align to TRBD1. Germline loops: CDR1 LNHDA, CDR2 SQIVND (reference sequence). J gave up 5 bases and V 2 bases, and 6 bases lay outside the gene matches. CDR3 size: 15 residues. CDR3 nucleotide sequence: TGTGCCAGTAGTATACTCCGGGACAGGGTGACTGAAGCTTTCTTT. Translated, it gives CASSILRDRVTEAFF.

Many counts were recorded for this clone. The V and J genes are TRBV19 and TRBJ1-1; no firm D call. This CDR3 is built from 15 residues. Germline values: CDR1 LNHDA, CDR2 SQIVND (reference sequence). The V end lost 5 bases, the J end lost 1 base, and 14 bases lay between the germline ends. The CDR3 loop reads CASSASETENTEAFF. The CDR3 DNA is TGTGCCAGTAGTGCTTCGGAGACGGAGAACACTGAAGCTTTCTTT.

In this sample, this clone turned up a few times. The gene calls are TRBV27 and TRBJ1-2; 8 bases align to TRBD1. Germline-derived CDR1 and CDR2 are MNHEY and SMNVEV (reference sequence). V was clipped by 3 bases and J by 2 bases; unmatched bases: 14. The CDR3 runs 18 residues. CDR3 region: CASSFSRDRTGRNYGYTF. CDR3 in DNA: TGTGCCAGCAGTTTCTCCCGGGACAGGACTGGCAGAAACTATGGCTACACCTTC.

This clone was observed a few times. The chain uses TRBV7-8 and TRBJ2-5; D unclear. There are 13 residues in the CDR3. Germline V gene data show CDR1 as SGHVS and CDR2 as FQNEAQ. Trimming left V 5 bases short and J 2 bases short, with 9 bases between. The CDR3 sequence is CASSRGSQETQYF. CDR3 coding DNA: TGTGCCAGCAGCCGCGGTTCTCAAGAGACCCAGTACTTC.

This clone was detected many times. The J gene is TRBJ1-3, the V gene TRBV18; 9 nucleotides align to TRBD1. Trimming took 8 bases from V and 2 from J; bases not matched to a gene: 4. This CDR3 is 14 amino acids long. Germline lookup yields CDR1 KGHSH and CDR2 LQKENI. CDR3: CASTQGAAGNTIYF. In DNA form, the CDR3 reads TGTGCCAGCACACAGGGGGCGGCTGGAAACACCATATATTTT.

In its sample, this clone was seen a few times. The V call is TRBV7-9, the J call TRBJ2-1, with D perhaps matching TRBD2 (7 bases). This CDR3 contains 17 residues. The germline gives CDR1 SEHNR, CDR2 FQNEAQ (reference sequence). Trimming took 4 bases from V and 6 from J, leaving 22 bases between them. The CDR3 sequence: CASSSIEGGERFNEQFF. CDR3 nucleotides: TGTGCCAGCAGCTCCATCGAGGGGGGGGAACGGTTCAATGAGCAGTTCTTC.

This clone was seen many times. The chain combines TRBV29-1 with TRBJ2-1; possible D gene TRBD2, 6 bases. The ends were cut back, 6 bases at V and 10 bases at J, with 16 bases in the middle. The CDR3 consists of 12 residues. Germline V lookup: CDR1 SQVTM, CDR2 ANQGSEA. CDR3 residues: CSVDYSGLEQFF. For the CDR3, the DNA is TGCAGCGTAGATTACTCGGGACTGGAGCAGTTCTTC.

In its sample, this clone was seen many times. The chain links TRBV4-2 to TRBJ1-4; 8 positions match TRBD1. The J segment lost 6 bases and the V segment lost 3 bases, leaving 6 bases of the junction unmatched. Looked up from germline, CDR1 is LGHNA and CDR2 is YNFKEQ. This CDR3 is 15 amino acids long. The CDR3 DNA reads TGTGCCAGCAGCCAGGGTCGACAGGGGTATGAAAAACTGTTTTTT. Residues: CASSQGRQGYEKLFF.

Many counts were recorded for this clone. The chain links TRBV7-3 to TRBJ2-1, with D perhaps TRBD2 (6 bases). The V gene lost 5 bases and the J gene lost 4 bases, with 15 bases spanning the gap. The CDR3 length is 15 residues. Germline assignment: CDR1 SGHTA and CDR2 FQGTGA. The CDR3 protein is CASSPSGREYNEQFF. The CDR3 region has the DNA TGTGCCAGCAGCCCGTCGGGGCGGGAATACAATGAGCAGTTCTTC.

This clone was recorded a few times. The V gene is TRBV11-2, the J gene TRBJ1-6; D call uncertain. This CDR3 has 17 amino acids. Germline lookup yields CDR1 SGHAT and CDR2 FQNNGV. V lost 2 bases to trimming and J lost 0 bases, with 11 bases between them. CDR3 sequence reads: CASSLSHWSSYNSPLHF. CDR3 DNA sequence: TGTGCCAGCAGCTTATCGCACTGGAGCTCCTATAATTCACCCCTCCACTTT.

This clone has ten or more counts. This chain joins TRBV7-2 and TRBJ1-1, with TRBD1 matching over 7 bases. This CDR3 region has 13 residues. CDR1 and CDR2 (germline): SGHTA, FQGNSA. V was clipped by 6 bases and J by 3 bases; unmatched bases: 4. The CDR3 spells CASRWQGDTEAFF. In nucleotides, the CDR3 is TGTGCCAGCAGGTGGCAGGGGGACACTGAAGCTTTCTTT. Full variable domain (remainder filled in from reference TRBV7-2 and TRBJ1-1): GAGVSQSPSNKVTEKGKDVELRCDPISGHTALYWYRQSLGQGLEFLIYFQGNSAPDKSGLPSDRFSAERTGGSVSTLTIQRTQQEDSAVYLCASRWQGDTEAFFGQGTRLTVV.

Ten or more counts support this clone. The chain joins TRBV10-3 to TRBJ1-6; 8 bases align to TRBD1. CDR3 length: 14 residues. From germline, CDR1 is ENHRY and CDR2 SYGVKD. J was trimmed by 7 bases and V by 3 bases; bases with no gene match: 2. CDR3 in amino acids: CAISERTGNSPLHF. The CDR3 coding sequence is TGTGCCATCAGTGAACGGACAGGGAATTCACCCCTCCACTTT.

This clone was picked up many times. The genes are TRBV15 and TRBJ2-5, with D perhaps matching TRBD1 (6 bases). Trimming shortened V by 2 bases and J by 4 bases, and 11 bases separated the two germline ends. CDR3 size: 14 residues. The germline V gene encodes CDR1 LNHNV and CDR2 YYDKDF (reference sequence). The CDR3 nucleotides read TGTGCCACCAGCAGACTAGGGGGACGAGAGACCCAGTACTTC. Its translation: CATSRLGGRETQYF.

This clone was seen at least ten times. The CDR3 is CSVGKGLQGDTQYF. DNA for the CDR3: TGCAGCGTTGGGAAGGGGTTACAAGGAGATACGCAGTATTTT. The rearrangement joins TRBV29-1 to TRBJ2-3, with D tentatively TRBD1 (5 bases). The germline CDR1 and CDR2 sequences are SQVTM and ANQGSEA. This CDR3 has 14 amino acids. Trimming cost V 4 bases and J 5 bases, with 16 bases left between them.

This clone was observed at least ten times. The chain carries TRBV9 and TRBJ2-1, with TRBD2 as a possible D gene (6 bases). This CDR3 is 15 amino acids long. The V end lost 3 bases, the J end lost 5 bases, and 15 bases lay between the germline ends. Germline CDR1 SGDLS, CDR2 YYNGEE. The CDR3 DNA reads as TGTGCCAGCAGCGCCACACCGGGACTGCACAATGAGCAGTTCTTC. It encodes CASSATPGLHNEQFF.

This clone was detected ten times or more. The rearrangement joins TRBV5-1 to TRBJ1-4, with a weak D call TRBD1 (5 bases). Trimming removed 0 bases at V and 7 bases at J, with 13 bases between. Germline values: CDR1 SGHRS, CDR2 YFSETQ. The CDR3 consists of 15 residues. The CDR3 spells CASSLDFRGFEKLFF. Written as DNA, the CDR3 is TGCGCCAGCAGCTTGGATTTTAGGGGATTTGAAAAACTGTTTTTT.

This clone was seen a handful of times. The genes are TRBV11-2 and TRBJ2-5; TRBD2 matches 10 bases. Germline assignment: CDR1 SGHAT and CDR2 FQNNGV. The CDR3 length is 17 residues. With V trimmed by 6 bases and J by 5 bases, 15 bases remained unmatched. In DNA form, the CDR3 reads TGTGCCAGCAGGTGGGGGCCTAGCGGGGGTAGGACGGAGACCCAGTACTTC. Protein product: CASRWGPSGGRTETQYF. Supplemented by reference TRBV11-2 and TRBJ2-5, the full variable domain reads EAGVAQSPRYKIIEKRQSVAFWCNPISGHATLYWYQQILGQGPKLLIQFQNNGVVDDSQLPKDRFSAERLKGVDSTLKIQPAKLEDSAVYLCASRWGPSGGRTETQYFGPGTRLLVL.

This clone was seen ten or more times. The chain employs TRBV7-8 and TRBJ2-3; maybe TRBD1 (5 bases). Trimming stripped 9 bases from V and 0 bases from J, with 13 bases between. Germline V gene sequence: CDR1 SGHVS, CDR2 FQNEAQ. The CDR3 extends over 14 amino acids. CDR3 nucleotides: TGTGCCAGTAAGGGGCCCGGCAGCACAGATACGCAGTATTTT. Residues: CASKGPGSTDTQYF.

This clone appeared many times. V and J are TRBV19 and TRBJ1-1, with D perhaps TRBD1 (6 bases). Germline loops: CDR1 LNHDA, CDR2 SQIVND (reference sequence). The CDR3 consists of 14 residues. V was clipped by 0 bases and J by 7 bases, with 12 bases between them. CDR3: CASSIDPGGHEAFF. Written as DNA, the CDR3 is TGTGCCAGTAGTATAGACCCGGGGGGGCATGAAGCTTTCTTT.

In its sample, this clone was seen many times. This chain links TRBV6-4 with TRBJ2-2; TRBD2 might be the D (5 bases). Looked up from germline, CDR1 is MRHNA and CDR2 is SNTAGT. The CDR3 consists of 15 residues. The V end lost 2 bases, the J end lost 4 bases, and 11 bases lay between the germline ends. CDR3 DNA sequence: TGTGCCAGCAGTGACCGGGGAGTTGGCACCGGGGAGCTGTTTTTT. This translates into CASSDRGVGTGELFF.

At least ten counts were recorded for this clone. The rearrangement joins TRBV6-5 to TRBJ2-3; D unclear. Germline values: CDR1 MNHEY, CDR2 SVGAGI. The CDR3 covers 13 residues. V was pared by 6 bases and J by 0 bases, with 7 bases between. CDR3 in DNA: TGTGCCAGCAGCTCGACTAGCACAGATACGCAGTATTTT. This codes for CASSSTSTDTQYF.

This clone has a count of ten or more. The chain carries TRBV27 and TRBJ2-7; unclear D gene. Per germline, CDR1 MNHEY and CDR2 SMNVEV (reference sequence). Trimming stripped 5 bases from V and 0 bases from J, with 17 bases between. This CDR3 contains 16 residues. The CDR3 loop reads CASSPSGTALSYEQYV. CDR3 DNA sequence: TGTGCCAGCAGTCCGTCTGGAACAGCACTCTCCTACGAGCAGTACGTC.

This rearrangement joins TRBV7-3 to TRBJ2-1, with 8 bases fitting TRBD2. The CDR3 covers 16 residues. CDR1 is SGHTA, CDR2 FQGTGA, per germline. The V gene end was trimmed by 5 bases and the J gene end by 1 base; junction bases not matched to a gene: 7. CDR3 amino acids: CASSLTASGSYNEQFF. CDR3 bases: TGTGCCAGCAGCCTCACGGCTAGCGGGTCCTACAATGAGCAGTTCTTC.

This clone was observed a handful of times. This rearrangement joins TRBV29-1 to TRBJ2-5; D not resolved. The CDR3 is 12 amino acids. V lost 3 bases and J 0 bases, leaving 5 bases between the germline ends. CDR1 SQVTM and CDR2 ANQGSEA come from the germline V gene. CDR3 nucleotides: TGCAGCGTTGAGGCCCACCAAGAGACCCAGTACTTC. This sequence encodes CSVEAHQETQYF. Full variable domain (remainder filled in from reference TRBV29-1 and TRBJ2-5): SAVISQKPSRDICQRGTSLTIQCQVDSQVTMMFWYRQQPGQSLTLIATANQGSEATYESGFVIDKFPISRPNLTFSTLTVSNMSPEDSSIYLCSVEAHQETQYFGPGTRLLVL.